Only a few counts were recorded for the clone carrying this T cell receptor beta chain. The antigen is not known. This entry belongs to a study of metastatic and nonmetastatic thyroid tumors. Study-level background: Repertoires from malignant and benign thyroid patients were compared across blood and tumor or nodule tissue. Findings and caveats of the study: In blood and tumor, TCR beta diversity was reportedly significantly higher in malignant thyroid tumors than in benign nodules.

Source study methods: Using the CDR3 differences seen across clinicopathological groups, the authors built a distant-metastasis classifier for papillary thyroid cancer, which was meant to discriminate distant-metastatic patients. With MiXCR, TCRdb called clones anew from the PCR reads. The V and J calls here are based on TCRdb, not the publication. Among about 14,000 clones, about a quarter were seen once, and the ten largest hold around 3.3%. No patient had received any treatment before thyroid surgery. The clonotype originates from a female donor with papillary thyroid cancer or a benign thyroid nodule (not recorded which). Some clones in this sample may be carry-over from other donors' samples. The sample taken for sequencing was blood.

DNA of the CDR3: TGCAGCGTTGGGGACAGGCGGTTGGTGAATGAGCAGTTCTTC. Translation gives CSVGDRRLVNEQFF. The rearrangement links TRBV29-1 to TRBJ2-1; TRBD1 matches at 8 bases. CDR3 size: 14 residues. The trim removed 4 bases at V and 7 bases at J, leaving 9 bases unmatched. The germline V gene has CDR1 SQVTM and CDR2 ANQGSEA.